Below, 28 T cell receptor beta chains from the same sample are listed, as sequenced in a study of cytotoxic CD8 clonotypes in ibrutinib-treated CLL. Sequencing used immunoSEQ multiplex PCR; TCRdb keeps in-frame clones, though not all of them. The profile shows roughly 130,000 clones, less than 95% of them singletons. The input for sequencing was PBMCs, taken after 12 months of ibrutinib treatment. The receptors derive from a human donor with chronic lymphocytic leukemia.

This rearrangement joins TRBV10-3 to TRBJ1-5; a weak D match, TRBD1 (5 bases). This CDR3 comprises 14 residues. The germline V gene has CDR1 ENHRY and CDR2 SYGVKD. Trimming removed 4 bases at V and 5 bases at J, with 12 bases between. CDR3 sequence: CAISGRDPDQPQHF. The CDR3, as DNA: TGTGCCATCAGTGGCCGGGACCCGGATCAGCCCCAGCATTTT.

The V call is TRBV28, the J call TRBJ1-4, with a tentative D call TRBD1 (5 bases). Trimming removed 3 bases at V and 1 base at J, with 12 bases between. The CDR3 extends over 16 amino acids. Germline CDR1 and CDR2: MDHEN and SYDVKM. CDR3 residues: CASSFREEGTNEKLFF. CDR3 DNA: TGTGCCAGCAGTTTCAGGGAGGAGGGAACTAATGAAAAACTGTTTTTT.

The count of this clone is one. This CDR3 is CASSLVSLINGRAKNIQYF. For the CDR3, the DNA is TGTGCCAGCAGCTTAGTATCTTTAATAAACGGCCGAGCCAAAAACATTCAGTACTTC. The chain has TRBV11-2 and TRBJ2-4; no reliable D call. V lost 1 base and J 0 bases, leaving 19 bases between the germline ends. Germline V lookup: CDR1 SGHAT, CDR2 FQNNGV. The CDR3 runs 19 residues.

In this sample, this clone turned up a few times. V usage is TRBV28 and J usage is TRBJ1-2, with D perhaps matching TRBD1 (6 bases). CDR3 length equals 14 residues. The germline gives CDR1 MDHEN, CDR2 SYDVKM. Trimming removed 2 bases at V and 4 bases at J, with 11 bases between. CDR3 in amino acids: CASSLTGFGYGYTF. The CDR3 nucleotides read TGTGCCAGCAGTTTAACAGGGTTTGGCTATGGCTACACCTTC.

This chain joins TRBV27 and TRBJ2-3; D ambiguous. The germline CDR1 and CDR2 sequences are MNHEY and SMNVEV (reference sequence). V was cut by 6 bases and J by 4 bases, with 20 bases left in between. The CDR3 has 16 amino acids. CDR3 in amino acids: CASSILRTPSADTQYF. The CDR3 DNA sequence: TGTGCCAGCAGCATCCTCCGGACCCCAAGCGCAGATACGCAGTATTTT.

This chain joins TRBV19 and TRBJ2-7; 8 nucleotides line up with TRBD2. The CDR3 consists of 15 residues. Germline V CDR1 and CDR2: LNHDA, SQIVND (reference sequence). After removal of 6 bases from V and 1 base from J, the junction contained 8 bases not matched to a gene. The DNA for the CDR3 is TGTGCCAGTAGCAAACCGGGACTAGAGTCCTACGAGCAGTACTTC. This codes for CASSKPGLESYEQYF.

The V gene is TRBV5-1, the J gene TRBJ2-3; TRBD2 matches 8 bases. The CDR3 extends over 18 amino acids. Germline V gives CDR1 SGHRS, CDR2 YFSETQ. With V trimmed by 0 bases and J by 0 bases, 9 bases remained unmatched. The chain's CDR3 is CASSLGASTSGSTDTQYF. The CDR3 DNA sequence: TGCGCCAGCAGCTTGGGGGCCTCCACTAGCGGCAGCACAGATACGCAGTATTTT.

This chain uses TRBV5-1 with TRBJ2-3; D uncertain. Germline-derived CDR1 and CDR2 are SGHRS and YFSETQ. The CDR3 runs to 12 residues. V lost 4 bases and J lost 2, with 5 bases in between. In DNA form, the CDR3 reads TGCGCCAGCAGCCTACACACAGATACGCAGTATTTT. Protein: CASSLHTDTQYF.

V gene TRBV2 combines with J gene TRBJ2-7, with 10 bases matching TRBD2. The junction had 6 bases not matched to a gene; V was cut back by 3 bases and J by 4 bases. Germline-derived CDR1 and CDR2 are SNHLY and FYNNEI. This CDR3 has 15 residues. CDR3 protein: CASSEQGLADYEQYF. CDR3 nucleotide sequence: TGTGCCAGCAGTGAGCAAGGACTAGCGGATTACGAGCAGTACTTC. Combining the CDR3 with reference TRBV2 and TRBJ2-7 gives the whole variable domain EPEVTQTPSHQVTQMGQEVILRCVPISNHLYFYWYRQILGQKVEFLVSFYNNEISEKSEIFDDQFSVERPDGSNFTLKIRSTKLEDSAMYFCASSEQGLADYEQYFGPGTRLTVT.

The CDR3 sequence: CASSEGTQQETQYF. In DNA, the CDR3 is TGCGCCAGCAGTGAGGGAACTCAGCAAGAGACCCAGTACTTC. V gene TRBV10-1 combines with J gene TRBJ2-5; D gene ambiguous. Trimming took off 2 bases at V and 2 bases at J, with 9 bases between the two ends. Germline lookup yields CDR1 WNHNN and CDR2 SYGVQD (reference sequence). This CDR3 spans 14 amino acids.

This CDR3 is CASSPRADGSEAFF. CDR3 nucleotide sequence: TGTGCCAGCAGCCCGCGGGCGGACGGCTCTGAAGCTTTCTTT. The V and J genes are TRBV14 and TRBJ1-1; D gene unclear. Trimming took off 4 bases at V and 6 bases at J, with 15 bases between the two ends. Per the germline V gene, CDR1 is SGHDN and CDR2 is FVKESK. The length of the CDR3 is 14 residues. The variable domain in full, completed from reference TRBV14 and TRBJ1-1, reads EAGVTQFPSHSVIEKGQTVTLRCDPISGHDNLYWYRRVMGKEIKFLLHFVKESKQDESGMPNNRFLAERTGGTYSTLKVQPAELEDSGVYFCASSPRADGSEAFFGQGTRLTVV.

Here the CDR3 reads CASSYRQKNTEAFF. The DNA of the CDR3 is TGTGCCAGCAGTTACCGACAGAAGAACACTGAAGCTTTCTTT. This chain uses TRBV6-6 with TRBJ1-1; a weak D match, TRBD1 (5 bases). The CDR3 consists of 14 residues. V was cut by 2 bases and J by 1 base, with 8 bases left in between. CDR1 and CDR2 from the germline V gene are MNHNY and SVGAGI (reference sequence).

This chain links TRBV2 with TRBJ2-1; TRBD2 matches 10 bases. Germline-derived CDR1 and CDR2 are SNHLY and FYNNEI. J was trimmed by 10 bases and V by 5 bases; bases with no gene match: 11. The CDR3 consists of 15 residues. CDR3 nucleotides: TGTGCCAGCAGTATTACAGCGGGGGGGGGCCGAGAGCAGTTCTTC. Amino acid sequence: CASSITAGGGREQFF.

This clone was seen once. This chain uses TRBV11-3 with TRBJ2-1; tentatively, D is TRBD1 (6 bases). Germline V CDR1 and CDR2: SGHNT, YENEEA. The V end lost 1 base, the J end lost 9 bases, and 16 bases lay between the germline ends. The CDR3 has 15 residues. The CDR3 is CASSLAGQGRGEQFF. The CDR3 bases are TGTGCCAGCAGCTTAGCCGGGCAGGGCAGGGGTGAGCAGTTCTTC.

The rearrangement uses TRBV13 and TRBJ2-7; 14 bases fit TRBD2. V trimming: 5 bases; J trimming: 7 bases; junction bases outside the gene matches: 13. Germline loops: CDR1 PRHDT, CDR2 FYEKMQ (reference sequence). The CDR3 runs 17 residues. The CDR3 loop is CASSLRGGTSGSLEQYF. DNA for the CDR3: TGTGCCAGCAGCCTAAGGGGGGGGACTAGCGGGAGTTTGGAGCAGTACTTC. The variable domain in full, with the rest retrieved from reference TRBV13 and TRBJ2-7, is AAGVIQSPRHLIKEKRETATLKCYPIPRHDTVYWYQQGPGQDPQFLISFYEKMQSDKGSIPDRFSAQQFSDYHSELNMSSLELGDSALYFCASSLRGGTSGSLEQYFGPGTRLTVT.

The chain has TRBV13 and TRBJ1-5, with TRBD1 matching 9 bases. Germline V gene data show CDR1 as PRHDT and CDR2 as FYEKMQ (reference sequence). The CDR3 runs to 15 residues. V lost 5 bases and J lost 5; bases outside the gene matches: 7. The CDR3 spells CASSSRDREDQPQHF. The DNA for the CDR3 is TGTGCCAGCAGCAGCCGGGACAGGGAAGATCAGCCCCAGCATTTT.

The chain recombines TRBV27 with TRBJ2-7, with D perhaps matching TRBD1 (6 bases). V lost 3 bases, J lost 4 bases, and 13 bases lay in between. This CDR3 is 14 amino acids long. CDR1 and CDR2 (germline): MNHEY, SMNVEV (reference sequence). The CDR3, as DNA: TGTGCCAGCAGTTTCAGGGGTACAGGGTACGAGCAGTACTTC. Its protein is CASSFRGTGYEQYF.

The gene calls are TRBV7-2 and TRBJ2-5, with TRBD1 matching 9 bases. The CDR3 loop spans 14 amino acids. The ends lost 3 bases at V and 2 bases at J; junction bases unmatched: 1. Germline V gives CDR1 SGHTA, CDR2 FQGNSA. The CDR3 protein is CASSFDRGQETQYF. The CDR3 DNA is TGTGCCAGCAGCTTTGACAGGGGGCAAGAGACCCAGTACTTC. The whole variable domain, remainder taken from reference TRBV7-2 and TRBJ2-5, is GAGVSQSPSNKVTEKGKDVELRCDPISGHTALYWYRQSLGQGLEFLIYFQGNSAPDKSGLPSDRFSAERTGGSVSTLTIQRTQQEDSAVYLCASSFDRGQETQYFGPGTRLLVL.

This clone was detected once. This chain connects TRBV27 to TRBJ2-7; D is unresolved. V lost 4 bases, J lost 7 bases, and 17 bases lay in between. CDR1 is MNHEY and CDR2 is SMNVEV in the germline V gene (reference sequence). The CDR3 runs to 14 residues. The CDR3 DNA sequence: TGTGCCAGCAGTTCCAGCCCCTCCTTGAGGGAGCAGTACTTC. This encodes CASSSSPSLREQYF.

The J gene is TRBJ1-3, the V gene TRBV10-3; maybe TRBD1 (5 bases). The CDR3 is 14 amino acids. Trimming pared 7 bases from V and 0 bases from J, leaving 10 bases between. CDR1 is ENHRY and CDR2 is SYGVKD in the germline V gene. The CDR3 here is CAINLDTSGNTIYF. The CDR3 DNA is TGTGCCATCAATCTGGACACCTCTGGAAACACCATATATTTT.

CDR3 in DNA: TGTGCCAGCAGTAAACTAGGATTTGAGACCCAGTACTTC. It specifies CASSKLGFETQYF. The chain joins TRBV6-6 to TRBJ2-5, with D possibly matching TRBD2 (5 bases). CDR3 length: 13 residues. V dropped 5 bases and J dropped 5 bases, with 12 bases sitting between them. CDR1 is MNHNY and CDR2 is SVGAGI in the germline V gene (reference sequence).

This chain uses TRBV4-2 with TRBJ2-5; 12 bases align to TRBD2. Germline values: CDR1 LGHNA, CDR2 YNFKEQ. V was pared by 0 bases and J by 5 bases, with 4 bases of the junction left unmatched. The CDR3 covers 16 residues. The CDR3 DNA is TGTGCCAGCAGCCAAGAGACTAGCGGGGGCAGGGAGACCCAGTACTTC. Protein product: CASSQETSGGRETQYF.

The chain recombines TRBV29-1 with TRBJ2-4; TRBD1 is a possible D gene (6 bases). V was pared by 4 bases and J by 2 bases, with 24 bases between. This CDR3 comprises 18 residues. Germline lookup yields CDR1 SQVTM and CDR2 ANQGSEA. CDR3 nucleotides: TGCAGCGTTGTACCGGGACACACAGGGTTGTATCCCAAAAACATTCAGTACTTC. This codes for CSVVPGHTGLYPKNIQYF. Full variable domain (remainder filled in from reference TRBV29-1 and TRBJ2-4): SAVISQKPSRDICQRGTSLTIQCQVDSQVTMMFWYRQQPGQSLTLIATANQGSEATYESGFVIDKFPISRPNLTFSTLTVSNMSPEDSSIYLCSVVPGHTGLYPKNIQYFGAGTRLSVL.

The V call is TRBV5-4, the J call TRBJ2-3; D possibly corresponds to TRBD2 (5 bases). V gave up 2 bases and J gave up 9 bases, with 16 bases separating them. The CDR3 runs to 14 residues. CDR1 SGHNT and CDR2 YYREEE come from the germline V gene (reference sequence). CDR3: CASSFGSATTTQYF. DNA of the CDR3: TGTGCCAGCAGCTTCGGTAGCGCGACAACGACGCAGTATTTT.

Concerning this clone itself: A read error may produce the germline difference seen at one junction end. This chain links TRBV7-7 with TRBJ2-1, with TRBD1 identical over 7 bases. Germline-derived CDR1 and CDR2 are SSHAT and FNYEAQ (reference sequence). The CDR3 extends over 16 amino acids. The CDR3 spells CASSSVDRQGLDEQFF. The CDR3 nucleotides read TGTGCTAGCAGCTCTGTGGACAGGCAGGGGTTAGATGAGCAGTTCTTC. Based on the CDR3 plus reference TRBV7-7 and TRBJ2-1, the full variable domain is GAGVSQSPRYKVTKRGQDVTLRCDPISSHATLYWYQQALGQGPEFLTYFNYEAQPDKSGLPSDRFSAERPEGSISTLTIQRTEQRDSAMYRCASSSVDRQGLDEQFFGPGTRLTVL.

This rearrangement joins TRBV27 to TRBJ2-5; D remains unclear. Trimming removed 6 bases at V and 3 bases at J, with 11 bases between. CDR3 size: 13 residues. Looked up from germline, CDR1 is MNHEY and CDR2 is SMNVEV (reference sequence). CDR3 DNA: TGTGCCAGCAGGAAAAGCCCAAAAGAGACCCAGTACTTC. Translated, it gives CASRKSPKETQYF.

V usage is TRBV2 and J usage is TRBJ2-3; 7 positions agree with TRBD2. Germline CDR1 reads SNHLY; CDR2 reads FYNNEI. Trimming at V came to 4 bases and at J to 2 bases, leaving 6 bases not matched to a gene. The CDR3 extends over 15 amino acids. CDR3 loop: CASSVELADTDTQYF. CDR3 bases: TGTGCCAGCAGTGTGGAGCTAGCGGACACAGATACGCAGTATTTT.

The rearrangement joins TRBV27 to TRBJ2-7, with 7 bases lining up with TRBD2. This CDR3 has 14 residues. V gave up 3 bases and J gave up 5 bases; unmatched junction bases: 7. CDR1 is MNHEY and CDR2 is SMNVEV in the germline V gene (reference sequence). The CDR3: CASSLGDYRNEQYF. As DNA, the CDR3 is TGTGCCAGCAGTTTGGGGGACTATCGAAACGAGCAGTACTTC.